This T cell receptor (beta chain) was captured by sequencing in a study of T-cell memory formation after mild COVID-19. Study at large: TCR clusters were mostly confined to one donor each. Study results and limitations: The SARS-CoV-2 specificity of second-wave clones reaching peak at day 37 remained unverified. For contracting clones, CD4+ ones sat mainly in CM and EM, CD8+ in EMRA.

In this sample, this clonotype turned up many times. Its antigen remains unidentified. This CDR3 contains 14 residues. CDR1 and CDR2 (germline): WSHSY, SAAADI. The V segment lost 8 bases and the J segment 5 bases; nucleotides outside the gene matches: 6. Amplification by 5'RACE using constant-segment primers produced TCR alpha and TCR beta cDNA libraries that carried sample barcodes and UMIs. MiXCR, run by TCRdb on the 5' RACE reads, gives a single entry per CDR3 protein. The table records some 180,000 distinct CDR3 sequences, 13% of them present only once. The clonotype originates from a man younger than 30 who had mild COVID-19 (a few samples of this study predate the infection). Cell type and time point are not known. This rearrangement joins TRBV10-2 to TRBJ2-5, with 12 bases matching TRBD2. Sequenced input: PBMCs or a T cell subset sorted from them (not recorded which). Here the CDR3 reads CASGSGTSGETQYF. The CDR3, as DNA: TGCGCCAGCGGATCCGGGACTAGCGGGGAGACCCAGTACTTC.